What follows are 8 T cell receptor beta chains derived from one specimen sequenced in a study of Graves' ophthalmopathy and Graves' hyperthyroidism. RNA transcripts served as template for amplifying TCR beta CDR3 sequences. Second-round multiplex PCR came after first-round RT-PCR with HTBI primers. TCRdb processed the multiplex PCR reads anew with MiXCR; each CDR3 protein has one entry. This repertoire shows hundreds of thousands of distinct CDR3 sequences, roughly 14% found once; its top ten account for about 10%. The specimen was blood. Source of these receptors: a woman under 40 with Graves' ophthalmopathy.

The table lists this clonotype with many counts. This CDR3 reads CSARTGTAGRQPQHF. CDR3 bases: TGCAGTGCTAGAACCGGGACCGCCGGACGGCAGCCCCAGCATTTT. The chain recombines TRBV20-1 with TRBJ1-5; the D gene is possibly TRBD1 (5 bases). The germline V gene encodes CDR1 DFQATT and CDR2 SNEGSKA (reference sequence). The CDR3 covers 15 residues. Between the trimmed V and J ends, which lost 2 bases and 7 bases, there was a span of 18 bases.

This clonotype has a count of ten or more. V usage is TRBV6-5 and J usage is TRBJ2-5; 7 bases match TRBD2. The CDR3 has 14 residues. V was clipped by 0 bases and J by 12 bases; unmatched bases: 10. Germline CDR1 and CDR2: MNHEY and SVGAGI. The CDR3 sequence is CASSYSRLADVKYF. CDR3 nucleotides: TGTGCCAGCAGTTACTCTAGGCTAGCGGACGTAAAGTACTTC.

This clonotype was counted ten times or more. J is TRBJ2-2 and V is TRBV24-1; TRBD1 agrees at 7 bases. V was pared by 0 bases and J by 4 bases, with 7 bases of the junction left unmatched. Germline CDR1 is KGHDR and CDR2 is SFDVKD. The CDR3 is made up of 17 amino acids. The CDR3 DNA reads as TGTGCCACCAGTGATTTGGAAACGGGACAGAGCACCGGGGAGCTGTTTTTT. This gives the protein CATSDLETGQSTGELFF.

At least ten counts were recorded for this clonotype. The rearrangement joins TRBV19 to TRBJ1-5; D may be TRBD1 (5 bases). The germline CDR1 and CDR2 sequences are LNHDA and SQIVND (reference sequence). The V gene lost 5 bases and the J gene lost 5 bases, with 16 bases spanning the gap. The CDR3 length is 15 residues. Written as DNA, the CDR3 is TGTGCCAGTAGTCTAAGAACCCGGGGCGATCAGCCCCAGCATTTT. It specifies CASSLRTRGDQPQHF.

The chain couples TRBV25-1 to TRBJ2-2; 9 bases align to TRBD2. This CDR3 region has 15 residues. CDR1 is MGHDK, CDR2 SYGVNS, per germline. V was pared by 4 bases and J by 1 base, with 1 base of the junction left unmatched. The chain's CDR3 is CASSALAGNTGELFF. The CDR3 DNA reads as TGTGCCAGCAGTGCACTAGCGGGGAACACCGGGGAGCTGTTTTTT.

The sample holds many counts of this clonotype. This chain uses TRBV11-2 with TRBJ2-4; TRBD1 might be the D (5 bases). Deletions cut 6 bases from V and 3 bases from J, with 15 bases between. The length of the CDR3 is 15 residues. CDR1 and CDR2 (germline): SGHAT, FQNNGV. CDR3: CASSQIRVGKNIQYF. Here the CDR3 DNA reads TGTGCCAGCAGTCAAATCAGGGTGGGCAAAAACATTCAGTACTTC.

There are many counts of this clonotype. The V and J genes are TRBV7-9 and TRBJ2-5, with D tentatively TRBD2 (6 bases). Germline CDR1 reads SEHNR; CDR2 reads FQNEAQ (reference sequence). With 8 bases removed from V and 5 bases from J, the gap between germline ends came to 18 bases. The CDR3 spans 14 residues. The CDR3 protein is CASSQWGDPETQYF. The CDR3 nucleotides read TGTGCCAGCTCCCAATGGGGGGATCCCGAGACCCAGTACTTC.

This clonotype appeared many times. The CDR3 DNA reads TGTGCCAGCAGCTTAGTTGGCGGCGGGCCCGGGGCCCACGAGCAGTACTTC. Encoded protein: CASSLVGGGPGAHEQYF. V usage is TRBV7-6 and J usage is TRBJ2-7; D might be TRBD1 or TRBD2, each matching 5 bases. Germline assignment: CDR1 SGHVS and CDR2 FNYEAQ. Trimming left V 1 base short and J 5 bases short, with 21 bases between. The CDR3 is made up of 17 amino acids.